This is a list of T cell receptor beta chains from one sample in a study of T cells after somatic rescue of genetic block. Measured with immunoSEQ multiplex PCR; TCRdb has only the in-frame clones, and not every one. This sample has tens of thousands of clones, with more than 80% found just once. What was sequenced was peripheral blood mononuclear cells (PBMCs). Receptors were obtained from a woman under 30. Both conserved end residues are part of each CDR3. A D gene is named only where the DNA matches it firmly. Size tells how often a clone was seen (once, few, many) or the class of an expanded clone, and some rows leave it out.

TRBV19	TRBJ2-7	NA	NA	CASSIGGRVSYEQYF	TGTGCCAGTAGTATAGGGGGGAGAGTTTCCTACGAGCAGTACTTC
TRBV7-9	TRBJ1-2	NA	TRBD1	CASSQGQANYGYTF	TGTGCCAGCAGCCAGGGACAGGCAAACTATGGCTACACCTTC
TRBV14	TRBJ2-5	NA	NA	CASSQWWPESGETQYF	TGTGCCAGCAGCCAATGGTGGCCTGAGAGCGGGGAGACCCAGTACTTC
TRBV28	TRBJ2-7	NA	NA	CASSLVKISEQYF	TGTGCCAGCAGTTTAGTAAAAATTTCCGAGCAGTACTTC
TRBV13	TRBJ2-2	NA	NA	CASSLNPGTRPTGELFF	TGTGCCAGCAGCTTAAACCCCGGGACCCGGCCCACCGGGGAGCTGTTTTTT
TRBV2	TRBJ2-2	NA	NA	CASSEAGSQTGELFF	TGTGCCAGCAGTGAAGCCGGTTCTCAGACCGGGGAGCTGTTTTTT
TRBV7-2	TRBJ1-4	NA	NA	CASSLAGPGEKLFF	TGTGCCAGCAGCTTAGCAGGGCCAGGGGAAAAACTGTTTTTT
TRBV18	TRBJ2-2	NA	NA	CASSRVRTVLWRAPRTGELFF	TGTGCCAGCTCAAGGGTCCGGACAGTCTTGTGGAGGGCACCGCGCACCGGGGAGCTGTTTTTT
TRBV29-1	TRBJ2-1	NA	NA	CSVGLPLSNEQFF	TGCAGCGTTGGACTACCGTTATCGAATGAGCAGTTCTTC
TRBV6-5	TRBJ1-2	once	NA	CASSYSQGENGYTF	TGTGCCAGCAGTTACTCGCAGGGAGAGAATGGCTACACCTTC
TRBV30	TRBJ1-1	NA	NA	CAWRIQGLRDTEAFF	TGTGCCTGGAGGATCCAGGGTTTGAGGGACACTGAAGCTTTCTTT
TRBV28	TRBJ1-5	NA	NA	CASSLGFQPQHF	TGTGCCAGCAGTTTAGGTTTTCAGCCCCAGCATTTT
TRBV7-8	TRBJ1-2	NA	NA	CASSATNRHGSGPYGYTF	TGTGCCAGCAGCGCGACCAATCGCCATGGCAGCGGACCCTATGGCTACACCTTC
TRBV15	TRBJ1-3	NA	TRBD1	CATSKGQEFSGNTIYF	TGTGCCACCAGCAAAGGACAGGAATTCTCTGGAAACACCATATATTTT
TRBV6-5	TRBJ2-1	NA	NA	CASSQGFNEQFF	TGTGCCAGCAGCCAGGGATTCAATGAGCAGTTCTTC
TRBV30	TRBJ2-3	NA	NA	CAWREVVGGRDTQYF	TGTGCCTGGAGGGAGGTGGTCGGGGGGCGGGATACGCAGTATTTT
TRBV28	TRBJ1-3	NA	NA	CASRTQTGNTIYF	TGTGCCAGCAGAACACAGACGGGAAACACCATATATTTT
TRBV18	TRBJ2-1	once	NA	CASSPRPGESNEQFF	TGTGCCAGCTCACCACGTCCGGGAGAGAGCAATGAGCAGTTCTTC
TRBV6-5	TRBJ2-7	NA	TRBD1	CASGTDRSYEQYF	TGTGCCAGCGGGACAGACCGATCCTACGAGCAGTACTTC
TRBV27	TRBJ2-3	NA	NA	CASSWASRTDTQYF	TGTGCCAGCAGTTGGGCAAGTAGGACAGATACGCAGTATTTT
TRBV5-1	TRBJ1-1	NA	TRBD1	CASSLSGGTDLNTEAFF	TGCGCCAGCAGCTTGAGCGGGGGGACAGACCTGAACACTGAAGCTTTCTTT
TRBV6-6	TRBJ1-5	NA	NA	CASTGRGGQPQHF	TGTGCCAGCACTGGACGGGGAGGTCAGCCCCAGCATTTT
TRBV28	TRBJ2-1	NA	NA	CASRLIRGEQFF	TGTGCCAGCAGGTTAATCAGGGGTGAGCAGTTCTTC
TRBV27	TRBJ2-7	NA	TRBD1	CASSFEGQGSYEQYF	TGTGCCAGCAGTTTCGAAGGACAGGGATCCTACGAGCAGTACTTC
TRBV4-3	TRBJ1-2	NA	NA	CASSQAGTGPYGYTF	TGCGCCAGCAGCCAAGCCGGAACAGGGCCATATGGCTACACCTTC
TRBV28	TRBJ2-2	NA	NA	CASRWGHGTGELFF	TGTGCCAGTCGGTGGGGGCATGGGACCGGGGAGCTGTTTTTT
TRBV6-1	TRBJ1-5	NA	TRBD1	CASSERGRDRDSNQPQHF	TGTGCCAGCAGTGAAAGAGGCCGCGACAGGGACAGCAATCAGCCCCAGCATTTT
TRBV2	TRBJ1-2	NA	NA	CASIGGGISGGYTF	TGTGCCAGCATTGGAGGCGGGATTAGTGGCGGCTACACCTTC
TRBV28	TRBJ1-1	NA	NA	CASTLNTEAFF	TGTGCCAGCACTCTGAACACTGAAGCTTTCTTT
TRBV7-2	TRBJ2-1	NA	NA	CASSLEGSQPHYEQFF	TGTGCCAGCAGCTTAGAGGGCTCCCAACCCCACTATGAGCAGTTCTTC
TRBV5-1	TRBJ2-7	once	NA	CASSLGLQIYEQYF	TGCGCCAGCAGCCTGGGACTCCAGATATACGAGCAGTACTTC
TRBV7-8	TRBJ1-5	NA	TRBD1	CASSTRDRNQPQHF	TGTGCCAGCAGCACCCGGGACAGGAATCAGCCCCAGCATTTT
TRBV19	TRBJ1-2	NA	NA	CASKPSRGGNNYGYTF	TGTGCCAGTAAACCTTCCCGAGGGGGGAACAACTATGGCTACACCTTC
TRBV7-6	TRBJ1-2	NA	TRBD1	CASSSHTGQGGYTF	TGTGCCAGCAGCTCGCACACGGGACAGGGTGGCTACACCTTC
TRBV7-9	TRBJ2-7	NA	NA	CASSTGLALYEQYF	TGTGCCAGCAGCACGGGGCTAGCGCTCTACGAGCAGTACTTC
TRBV11-2	TRBJ1-1	NA	NA	CASNPDQIGHPEAFF	TGTGCCAGCAATCCCGATCAAATCGGACATCCTGAAGCTTTCTTT
TRBV28	TRBJ1-1	NA	NA	CASSINRIAEAFF	TGTGCCAGCAGTATTAACAGGATAGCTGAAGCTTTCTTT
TRBV5-1	TRBJ2-2	NA	NA	CASSRRLEAGELFF	TGCGCCAGCAGCCGGAGGCTAGAGGCCGGGGAGCTGTTTTTT
TRBV19	TRBJ1-5	NA	NA	CASTTGLAQHF	TGTGCCAGTACGACAGGTCTCGCCCAGCATTTT
TRBV6-1	TRBJ2-1	NA	NA	CASISTYNEQFF	TGTGCCAGCATTAGCACTTACAATGAGCAGTTCTTC
TRBV4-2	TRBJ2-5	NA	NA	CASSQGRAEQETQYF	TGTGCCAGCAGCCAAGGAAGGGCAGAACAAGAGACCCAGTACTTC
TRBV28	TRBJ2-7	NA	TRBD2	CASSSVGGDSYEQYF	TGTGCCAGCAGTTCGGTGGGAGGGGACTCCTACGAGCAGTACTTC
TRBV27	TRBJ2-7	few	NA	CASSPSRDLEQYF	TGTGCCAGCAGCCCGTCACGGGACCTCGAGCAGTACTTC
TRBV5-4	TRBJ2-2	NA	NA	CASSLGGNANTGELFF	TGTGCCAGCAGCTTGGGGGGGAACGCGAACACCGGGGAGCTGTTTTTT
TRBV29-1	TRBJ2-5	once	NA	CSVATGETQYF	TGCAGCGTTGCTACAGGGGAGACCCAGTACTTC
TRBV29-1	TRBJ1-1	NA	NA	CSVGDIPPAEAFF	TGCAGCGTTGGAGACATCCCCCCGGCTGAAGCTTTCTTT
TRBV27	TRBJ2-3	NA	NA	CASSLAGDTQYF	TGTGCCAGCAGTTTAGCAGGGGATACGCAGTATTTT
TRBV9	TRBJ1-4	NA	NA	CASSVGDHATNEKLFF	TGTGCCAGCAGCGTAGGGGACCACGCAACTAATGAAAAACTGTTTTTT
TRBV27	TRBJ1-4	once	TRBD1	CASSFRPGTGREKLFF	TGTGCCAGCAGTTTTCGACCCGGGACAGGGAGGGAAAAACTGTTTTTT
TRBV19	TRBJ1-5	once	NA	CAGGGFYSNQPQHF	TGTGCCGGAGGGGGGTTCTATAGCAATCAGCCCCAGCATTTT